This TCR beta chain was captured in a study of cytomegalovirus exposure and HLA in healthy donors. Looked up from germline, CDR1 is ENHRY and CDR2 is SYGVKD. The CDR3 spans 15 residues. V dropped 6 bases and J dropped 8; count of bases not matched to a gene: 15. Findings of the study overall: Reported results showed that the classifier diagnosed cytomegalovirus status with high specificity and sensitivity. In a later analysis, several top co-occurrence clusters appeared linked to parvovirus B19, influenza, CMV and Epstein-Barr virus. The study dropped some indistinguishable V segments, TRBV6-2 and TRBV6-3 among them. Data from an earlier analysis indicated that most TCR beta V segments were productive either about 87% or about 30% of the time.

A note on this clone: Antigen unknown.

Primers for the PCR totalled 60 Vbeta and 13 Jbeta. Repertoires were generated with immunoSEQ multiplex PCR, while TCRdb's copy carries only in-frame clones and drops some. Of fewer than 200,000 clones in the sample, 70% to 85% were seen once. The chain couples TRBV10-3 to TRBJ1-2; 7 bases line up with TRBD1. Sequencing was done on a sample of PBMCs. This clonotype originated in a human donor in good health. The CDR3, as DNA: TGTGCCATCAGAAACTCGACAGGGATTGGTGGGGGCTACACCTTC. Residues: CAIRNSTGIGGGYTF.